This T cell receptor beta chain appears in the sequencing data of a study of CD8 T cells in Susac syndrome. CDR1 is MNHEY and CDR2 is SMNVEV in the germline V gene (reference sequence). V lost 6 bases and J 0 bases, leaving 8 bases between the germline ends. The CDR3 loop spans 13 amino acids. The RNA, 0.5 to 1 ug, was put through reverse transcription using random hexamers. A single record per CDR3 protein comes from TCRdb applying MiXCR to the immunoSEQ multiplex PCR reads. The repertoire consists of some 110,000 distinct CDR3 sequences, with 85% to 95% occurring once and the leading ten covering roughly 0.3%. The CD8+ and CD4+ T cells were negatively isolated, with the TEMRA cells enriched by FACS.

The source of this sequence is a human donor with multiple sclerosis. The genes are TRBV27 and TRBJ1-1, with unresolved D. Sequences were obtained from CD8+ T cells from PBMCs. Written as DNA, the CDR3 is TGTGCCAGCAGCGGCGTTATGAACACTGAAGCTTTCTTT. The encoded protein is CASSGVMNTEAFF.